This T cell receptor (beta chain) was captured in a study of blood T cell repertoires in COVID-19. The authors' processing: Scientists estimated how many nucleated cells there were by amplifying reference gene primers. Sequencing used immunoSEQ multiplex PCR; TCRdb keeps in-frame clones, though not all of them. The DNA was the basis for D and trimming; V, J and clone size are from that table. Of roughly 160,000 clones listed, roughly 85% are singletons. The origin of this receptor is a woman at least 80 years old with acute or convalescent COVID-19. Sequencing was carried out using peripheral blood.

The CDR3 bases are TGTGCCAGCTCACCGGGGACAACCGACTATGAAAAACTGTTTTTT. As protein: CASSPGTTDYEKLFF. This chain connects TRBV18 to TRBJ1-4, with a tentative D call TRBD1 (6 bases). Trimming pared 3 bases from V and 6 bases from J, leaving 14 bases between. The germline CDR1 and CDR2 sequences are KGHSH and LQKENI. The CDR3 covers 15 residues.